Listed below are T cell receptor beta chains from one sample, sequenced in a study of blood T cell repertoires in COVID-19. Profiling relied on immunoSEQ multiplex PCR, and the TCRdb table lists in-frame clones only, not all of them. The data hold 90,000 to 130,000 clones, with around 90% observed a single time. Source material: peripheral blood. Receptors originate from a woman aged 50 to 65 with acute or convalescent COVID-19. Each CDR3 is given with its conserved first and last residue. A D gene is named only where the DNA matches it firmly. Only some rows state a clone size, as once, few, many or a class for expanded clones.

TRBV6-5	.	15	TRBJ1-1	.	CASTPPSLSGTEAFF	TGTGCCAGCACGCCTCCCAGTCTCTCGGGGACTGAAGCTTTCTTT
TRBV5-6	TRBD1	17	TRBJ1-1	once	CASRPGTGSPSNTEAFF	TGTGCCAGCAGACCCGGGACAGGGTCCCCTTCGAACACTGAAGCTTTCTTT
TRBV5-1	TRBD2	14	TRBJ2-1	.	CASRGLAANDEQFF	TGCGCCAGCAGAGGACTAGCTGCCAACGATGAGCAGTTCTTC
TRBV28	TRBD1	11	TRBJ1-5	.	CASSLAGQEHF	TGTGCCAGCAGTTTAGCGGGACAGGAGCATTTT
TRBV2	.	14	TRBJ2-3	.	CASSVRPGADTQYF	TGTGCCAGCAGTGTCCGGCCGGGGGCAGATACGCAGTATTTT
TRBV20-1	TRBD1	14	TRBJ1-4	.	CSASPGQGAEKLFF	TGCAGTGCTAGTCCTGGACAGGGGGCGGAAAAACTGTTTTTT
TRBV6-5	TRBD1	15	TRBJ2-7	.	CASSYSSGGTYEQYF	TGTGCCAGCAGTTACTCGTCAGGGGGCACCTACGAGCAGTACTTC
TRBV6-6	.	15	TRBJ1-6	.	CASSSPGDGNSPLHF	TGTGCCAGCAGTTCTCCGGGGGACGGTAATTCACCCCTCCACTTT
TRBV7-9	.	15	TRBJ2-2	few	CASSQQGGPSGELFF	TGTGCCAGCAGTCAACAAGGGGGTCCGAGCGGGGAGCTGTTTTTT
TRBV28	.	14	TRBJ1-1	.	CASKGMIVNTEAFF	TGTGCCAGCAAGGGGATGATTGTGAACACTGAAGCTTTCTTT
TRBV7-8	.	16	TRBJ1-2	.	CASSLVGGQVGYGYTF	TGTGCCAGCAGCTTAGTCGGCGGGCAGGTTGGCTATGGCTACACCTTC
TRBV13	TRBD2	16	TRBJ2-2	.	CASSYGLAGVTGELFF	TGTGCCAGCAGCTACGGACTAGCGGGAGTCACCGGGGAGCTGTTTTTT
TRBV2	.	15	TRBJ2-7	.	CASSEHGSLSYEQYF	TGTGCCAGCAGTGAACATGGCAGTCTCTCCTACGAGCAGTACTTC
TRBV2	TRBD1	15	TRBJ1-4	.	CASTSDRGDDEKLFF	TGTGCCAGCACCTCGGACAGGGGTGATGATGAAAAACTGTTTTTT
TRBV6-4	.	16	TRBJ1-4	.	CASSDPRSSTNEKLFF	TGTGCCAGCAGTGACCCGAGGTCCTCAACTAATGAAAAACTGTTTTTT
TRBV18	TRBD1	15	TRBJ2-2	.	CASSSDRGSAGELFF	TGTGCCAGCTCGTCCGACAGGGGATCTGCCGGGGAGCTGTTTTTT
TRBV3-1/TRBV3-2	TRBD2	15	TRBJ2-1	few	CASSQRTSGHNEQFF	TGTGCCAGCAGCCAACGGACTAGCGGTCACAATGAGCAGTTCTTC
TRBV21-1	.	17	TRBJ1-2	few	CASSIGTGSVANYGYTF	TGTGCCAGCAGCATCGGGACAGGGAGTGTGGCTAACTATGGCTACACCTTC
TRBV27	TRBD2	15	TRBJ2-1	.	CASNPLAGSRGEQFF	TGTGCCAGCAACCCTCTAGCGGGATCTCGTGGTGAGCAGTTCTTC
TRBV5-1	.	12	TRBJ2-5	.	CASSLEGETQYF	TGCGCCAGCAGCTTGGAGGGGGAGACCCAGTACTTC
TRBV6-5	.	15	TRBJ1-1	.	CASSYSDRPNTEAFF	TGTGCCAGCAGTTACTCGGACAGACCGAACACTGAAGCTTTCTTT
TRBV19	TRBD1	16	TRBJ2-3	.	CASSNRGAPSTDTQYF	TGTGCCAGTAGTAACAGGGGGGCTCCTAGCACAGATACGCAGTATTTT
TRBV3-1/TRBV3-2	.	17	TRBJ2-3	.	CASSQEGPRLSTDTQYF	TGTGCCAGCAGCCAAGAAGGCCCTAGACTGAGCACAGATACGCAGTATTTT
TRBV25-1	TRBD2	18	TRBJ2-3	once	CASSETTGTSRGTDTQYF	TGTGCCAGCAGTGAAACAACAGGGACTAGTCGGGGAACAGATACGCAGTATTTT
TRBV30	TRBD2	15	TRBJ2-4	.	CAWSGLAGVKNIQYF	TGTGCCTGGAGTGGTCTAGCGGGAGTCAAAAACATTCAGTACTTC
TRBV27	.	18	TRBJ2-6	.	CASSKSPGGTSGANVLTF	TGTGCCAGCAGTAAAAGTCCAGGGGGGACCTCTGGGGCCAACGTCCTGACTTTC
TRBV19	.	13	TRBJ1-2	.	CASKTFDMAGYTF	TGTGCCAGTAAAACTTTTGACATGGCCGGCTACACCTTC
TRBV19	TRBD2	18	TRBJ2-3	.	CASSPQAPLAGGTDTQYF	TGTGCCAGTAGTCCCCAGGCCCCACTAGCGGGAGGAACAGATACGCAGTATTTT
TRBV19	TRBD1	17	TRBJ2-6	.	CASKVTGVESGANVLTF	TGTGCCAGTAAGGTGACAGGGGTCGAGTCTGGGGCCAACGTCCTGACTTTC
TRBV2	.	14	TRBJ1-3	.	CASSGGGSGNTIYF	TGTGCCAGCAGTGGGGGGGGCTCTGGAAACACCATATATTTT
TRBV6-2/TRBV6-3	TRBD1	12	TRBJ2-7	.	CASSLQGASMYF	TGTGCCAGCAGTCTACAGGGGGCTAGTATGTACTTC
TRBV7-2	TRBD2	17	TRBJ2-5	.	CASSRRGEREWAETQYF	TGTGCCAGCAGCCGGCGTGGGGAGCGGGAGTGGGCAGAGACCCAGTACTTC
TRBV5-1	TRBD2	18	TRBJ2-1	.	CASSRWDYETSSYNEQFF	TGCGCCAGCAGCCGGTGGGACTATGAAACGAGCTCCTACAATGAGCAGTTCTTC
TRBV19	.	15	TRBJ1-3	.	CASSRQANSGNTIYF	TGTGCCAGTAGCCGACAGGCGAACTCTGGAAACACCATATATTTT
TRBV5-1	.	17	TRBJ2-1	.	CASSLATGHSSYNEQFF	TGCGCCAGCAGCTTGGCCACGGGACATAGCTCCTACAATGAGCAGTTCTTC
TRBV7-8	.	16	TRBJ2-3	.	CASSPGIAEPTDTQYF	TGTGCCAGCAGCCCAGGAATAGCGGAACCCACAGATACGCAGTATTTT
TRBV2	TRBD2	16	TRBJ2-2	.	CASRATSGSRTGELFF	TGTGCCAGCAGAGCAACTAGCGGGAGTCGTACCGGGGAGCTGTTTTTT
TRBV3-1/TRBV3-2	.	14	TRBJ2-7	.	CASSPRTASYEQYF	TGTGCCAGCAGCCCCAGGACAGCCTCCTACGAGCAGTACTTC
TRBV3-1/TRBV3-2	.	14	TRBJ2-7	.	CASSEGLPPYEQYF	TGTGCCAGCAGCGAGGGACTGCCACCATACGAGCAGTACTTC
TRBV28	TRBD1	13	TRBJ2-7	.	CASRGQGAYEQYF	TGTGCCAGCAGAGGACAGGGGGCTTACGAGCAGTACTTC
TRBV5-1	.	15	TRBJ2-7	.	CASSLEAGPSYEQYF	TGCGCCAGCAGCTTGGAGGCGGGACCCTCCTACGAGCAGTACTTC